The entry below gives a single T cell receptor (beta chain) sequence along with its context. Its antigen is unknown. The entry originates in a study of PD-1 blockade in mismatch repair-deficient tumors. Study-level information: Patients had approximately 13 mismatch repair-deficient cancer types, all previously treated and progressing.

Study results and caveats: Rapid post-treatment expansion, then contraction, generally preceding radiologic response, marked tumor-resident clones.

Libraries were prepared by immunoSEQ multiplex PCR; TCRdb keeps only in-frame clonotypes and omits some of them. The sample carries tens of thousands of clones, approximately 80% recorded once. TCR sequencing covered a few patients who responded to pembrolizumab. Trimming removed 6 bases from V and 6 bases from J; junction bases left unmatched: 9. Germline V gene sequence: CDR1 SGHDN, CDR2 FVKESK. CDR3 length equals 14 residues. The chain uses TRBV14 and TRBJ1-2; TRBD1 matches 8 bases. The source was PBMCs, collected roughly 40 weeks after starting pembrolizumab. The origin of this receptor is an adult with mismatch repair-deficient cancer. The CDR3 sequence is CASREPGQEDGYTF. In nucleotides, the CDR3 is TGTGCCAGCAGAGAACCGGGACAGGAGGATGGCTACACCTTC.